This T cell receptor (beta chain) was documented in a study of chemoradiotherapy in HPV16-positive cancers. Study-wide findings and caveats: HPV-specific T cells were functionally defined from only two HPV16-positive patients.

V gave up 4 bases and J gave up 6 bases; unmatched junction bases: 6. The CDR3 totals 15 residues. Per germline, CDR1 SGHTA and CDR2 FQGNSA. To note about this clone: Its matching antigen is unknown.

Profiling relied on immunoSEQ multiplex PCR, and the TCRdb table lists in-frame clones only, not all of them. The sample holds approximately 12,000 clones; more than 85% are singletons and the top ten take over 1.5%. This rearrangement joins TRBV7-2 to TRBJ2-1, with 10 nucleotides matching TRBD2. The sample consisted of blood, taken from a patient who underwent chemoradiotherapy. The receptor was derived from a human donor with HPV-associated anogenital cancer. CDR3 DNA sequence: TGTGCCAGCAGCTCCTGGACTAGCGGTGTCAATGAGCAGTTCTTC. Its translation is CASSSWTSGVNEQFF. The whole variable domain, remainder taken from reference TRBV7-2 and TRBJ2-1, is GAGVSQSPSNKVTEKGKDVELRCDPISGHTALYWYRQSLGQGLEFLIYFQGNSAPDKSGLPSDRFSAERTGGSVSTLTIQRTQQEDSAVYLCASSSWTSGVNEQFFGPGTRLTVL.